These 17 T cell receptor beta chains were all obtained from the same sample, sequenced in a study of shared clonotypes between healthy human individuals. TCRdb's table, derived via immunoSEQ multiplex PCR, lists solely in-frame clones and lacks some. The data show approximately 530,000 clones, 95% to 96% seen once. Input material: naive CD4+ T cells sorted from blood. The sample's subset: CD45RA+ positively selected. Receptors originate from a woman in her thirties in good health.

This clone showed up just once. The chain joins TRBV19 to TRBJ1-2; 8 bases map to TRBD1. The CDR3 contains 16 residues. Trimming cost V 7 bases and J 5 bases; bases outside gene matches: 15. Germline V gives CDR1 LNHDA, CDR2 SQIVND (reference sequence). The CDR3 DNA reads TGTGCCAGTACCATGATCTCCGGGACAGGAGTATATGGCTACACCTTC. Protein: CASTMISGTGVYGYTF. Full variable domain (rest looked up from reference TRBV19 and TRBJ1-2): DGGITQSPKYLFRKEGQNVTLSCEQNLNHDAMYWYRQDPGQGLRLIYYSQIVNDFQKGDIAEGYSVSREKKESFPLTVTSAQKNPTAFYLCASTMISGTGVYGYTFGSGTRLTVV.

The chain is built from TRBV18 and TRBJ2-2; a possible D gene is TRBD1 (5 bases). The CDR3 loop spans 14 amino acids. Germline lookup yields CDR1 KGHSH and CDR2 LQKENI. With 3 bases removed from V and 6 bases from J, the gap between germline ends came to 11 bases. The CDR3 DNA follows: TGTGCCAGCTCACCCTTCAGGGAAGCCGGGGAGCTGTTTTTT. As protein: CASSPFREAGELFF.

The V call is TRBV28, the J call TRBJ1-4, with 8 bases matching TRBD1. Germline loops: CDR1 MDHEN, CDR2 SYDVKM. V was pared by 4 bases and J by 8 bases, with 9 bases of the junction left unmatched. The CDR3 runs to 15 residues. DNA for the CDR3: TGTGCCAGCAGTTCCGCTCAGGGGGCTGGAGAAAAACTGTTTTTT. Residues: CASSSAQGAGEKLFF.

The chain links TRBV27 to TRBJ2-5; 7 nucleotides agree with TRBD2. The J call is doubtful: the DNA matches TRBJ2-7 better. This CDR3 has 14 amino acids. Germline CDR1 MNHEY, CDR2 SMNVEV (reference sequence). CDR3 amino acids: CASSPRGGAYEQYF. The CDR3 DNA sequence: TGTGCCAGCAGTCCCCGGGGAGGGGCCTACGAGCAGTACTTC.

This clone was counted a few times. This chain connects TRBV6-1 to TRBJ1-5; a weak D match, TRBD1 (6 bases). Germline CDR1 reads MNHNS; CDR2 reads SASEGT. Trimming stripped 4 bases from V and 5 bases from J, with 9 bases between. CDR3 length equals 13 residues. CDR3: CASSGQDDQPQHF. The CDR3 bases are TGTGCCAGCAGTGGACAGGATGATCAGCCCCAGCATTTT.

The rearrangement joins TRBV5-4 to TRBJ1-2; D gene ambiguous. Trimming removed 3 bases from V and 3 bases from J, with 12 bases in between. The length of the CDR3 is 14 residues. Germline CDR1 SGHNT, CDR2 YYREEE (reference sequence). Written as DNA, the CDR3 is TGTGCCAGCAGCTACCGACCGGTAGACTATGGCTACACCTTC. Amino acids: CASSYRPVDYGYTF.

The chain links TRBV7-9 to TRBJ1-2, with TRBD1 matching over 12 bases. The CDR3 totals 15 residues. V lost 5 bases, J lost 6 bases, and 7 bases stayed unmatched. CDR1 SEHNR and CDR2 FQNEAQ come from the germline V gene (reference sequence). The CDR3 nucleotides are TGTGCCAGCAGCCTGCTTGGGACAGGGGGCGATGGCTACACCTTC. It is translated as CASSLLGTGGDGYTF.

The chain carries TRBV27 and TRBJ1-1; no clear D gene. V was clipped by 3 bases and J by 0 bases, with 5 bases between them. The length of the CDR3 is 13 residues. The germline gives CDR1 MNHEY, CDR2 SMNVEV (reference sequence). The CDR3 spells CASSFSVNTEAFF. The CDR3 bases are TGTGCCAGCAGTTTCTCCGTGAACACTGAAGCTTTCTTT.

The chain links TRBV19 to TRBJ2-3; TRBD2 might be the D (6 bases). Germline CDR1 is LNHDA and CDR2 is SQIVND (reference sequence). This CDR3 has 15 amino acids. The germline V and J ends were trimmed by 3 bases and 2 bases, with 12 bases remaining between them. As DNA, the CDR3 is TGTGCCAGTAGTATGGTGGCGGGGCACACAGATACGCAGTATTTT. Protein: CASSMVAGHTDTQYF.

This rearrangement joins TRBV27 to TRBJ2-7; D call uncertain. The CDR3 sequence is 13 residues long. The V end lost 5 bases, the J end lost 3 bases, and 11 bases lay between the germline ends. Germline V CDR1 and CDR2: MNHEY, SMNVEV (reference sequence). The CDR3: CASSNREDYEQYF. As DNA, the CDR3 is TGTGCCAGCAGTAATAGAGAAGACTACGAGCAGTACTTC.

V is TRBV27 and J is TRBJ2-3; 7 positions agree with TRBD2. V shed 8 bases and J 9 bases; nucleotides not matched to a gene: 14. Germline CDR1 is MNHEY and CDR2 is SMNVEV (reference sequence). The CDR3 runs 14 residues. CDR3 in DNA: TGTGCCAGCCTCGGGAGAGCTAGCGGTGAAACGCAGTATTTT. Its translation is CASLGRASGETQYF.

The J gene is TRBJ1-5, the V gene TRBV19; 7 positions agree with TRBD1. Unmatched junction bases numbered 4, after V lost 5 bases and J lost 0 bases. CDR1 and CDR2 (germline): LNHDA, SQIVND (reference sequence). The CDR3 totals 15 residues. The CDR3 spells CASSQGQISNQPQHF. DNA for the CDR3: TGTGCCAGTAGTCAGGGACAGATTAGCAATCAGCCCCAGCATTTT.

V gene TRBV30 combines with J gene TRBJ2-2, with 10 nucleotides matching TRBD2. The CDR3 is 15 amino acids. Trimming removed 4 bases from V and 5 bases from J; junction bases left unmatched: 7. CDR1 is GTSNPN and CDR2 is SVGIG in the germline V gene (reference sequence). The chain's CDR3 is CAWKQLAGQTGELFF. The CDR3 DNA is TGTGCCTGGAAGCAACTAGCGGGACAGACCGGGGAGCTGTTTTTT.

This clone appeared once. V and J are TRBV4-1 and TRBJ2-7; D gene unclear. V lost 3 bases to trimming and J lost 1 base, with 10 bases between them. The CDR3 loop spans 14 amino acids. Germline CDR1 is MGHRA and CDR2 is YSYEKL. CDR3 coding DNA: TGCGCCAGCAGCCACCCCTCGTCTTCCTACGAGCAGTACTTC. Protein: CASSHPSSSYEQYF.

This chain connects TRBV28 to TRBJ1-2; D gene ambiguous. The CDR3 is 12 residues long. Germline CDR1 and CDR2: MDHEN and SYDVKM. Trimming removed 3 bases from V and 8 bases from J, with 10 bases in between. The CDR3 sequence is CASSFHASGYTF. The CDR3 DNA reads TGTGCCAGCAGTTTCCATGCATCGGGCTACACCTTC.

In the case of this clone: In the same sample, other DNA sequences code for this CDR3. The genes are TRBV28 and TRBJ2-2; no definite D call. The germline V and J ends were trimmed by 3 bases and 5 bases, with 1 base remaining between them. Germline V gene sequence: CDR1 MDHEN, CDR2 SYDVKM. There are 11 residues in the CDR3. As DNA, the CDR3 is TGTGCCAGCAGTTTTACCGGGGAGCTGTTTTTT. It specifies CASSFTGELFF.

The chain combines TRBV6-1 with TRBJ1-3; the D is unclear. CDR1 is MNHNS and CDR2 is SASEGT in the germline V gene. Trimming pared 8 bases from V and 0 bases from J, leaving 8 bases between. This CDR3 has 13 amino acids. As DNA, the CDR3 is TGTGCCAGCGAAATAAACTCTGGAAACACCATATATTTT. As protein: CASEINSGNTIYF.